One T cell receptor beta chain is described in this entry. This sample is part of a study of T cells after yellow fever vaccination. Researchers made TCR cDNA using 5'RACE template switching, and this step added a universal primer site and UMIs. From the 5' RACE reads, TCRdb called clonotypes with MiXCR, one entry per CDR3 protein. Of 320,000 or so distinct CDR3 sequences listed, about 7.8% are singletons. Trimming left V 6 bases short and J 3 bases short, with 20 bases between. This CDR3 has 15 residues. Germline CDR1 DFQATT, CDR2 SNEGSKA (reference sequence). The chain employs TRBV20-1 and TRBJ1-1, with a possible D match to TRBD1 (5 bases). This clonotype originated in a man between 18 and 35 years old who received the YFV17D yellow fever vaccine. This specimen was PBMCs, taken around 45 days after the first yellow fever vaccination. DNA of the CDR3: TGCAGTGCGAGAAAGGGACGAATCGGAGACACTGAAGCTTTCTTT. It specifies CSARKGRIGDTEAFF.